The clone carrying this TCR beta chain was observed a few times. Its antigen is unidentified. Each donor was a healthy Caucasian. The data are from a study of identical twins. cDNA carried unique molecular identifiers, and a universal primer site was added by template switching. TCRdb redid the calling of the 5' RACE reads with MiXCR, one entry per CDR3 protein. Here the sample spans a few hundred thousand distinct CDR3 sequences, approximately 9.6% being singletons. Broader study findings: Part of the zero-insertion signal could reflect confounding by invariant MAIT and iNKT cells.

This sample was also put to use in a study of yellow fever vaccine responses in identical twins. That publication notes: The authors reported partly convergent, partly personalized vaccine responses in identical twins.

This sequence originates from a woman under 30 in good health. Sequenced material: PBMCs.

The CDR3 sequence: CASSQDDRLGEQYF. In DNA, the CDR3 is TGTGCCAGCAGCCAAGATGACAGGCTGGGGGAGCAGTACTTC. The genes are TRBV4-2 and TRBJ2-7, with D possibly being TRBD1 (6 bases). Trimming shortened V by 0 bases and J by 7 bases, and 13 bases separated the two germline ends. The CDR3 is made up of 14 amino acids. CDR1 LGHNA and CDR2 YNFKEQ come from the germline V gene.